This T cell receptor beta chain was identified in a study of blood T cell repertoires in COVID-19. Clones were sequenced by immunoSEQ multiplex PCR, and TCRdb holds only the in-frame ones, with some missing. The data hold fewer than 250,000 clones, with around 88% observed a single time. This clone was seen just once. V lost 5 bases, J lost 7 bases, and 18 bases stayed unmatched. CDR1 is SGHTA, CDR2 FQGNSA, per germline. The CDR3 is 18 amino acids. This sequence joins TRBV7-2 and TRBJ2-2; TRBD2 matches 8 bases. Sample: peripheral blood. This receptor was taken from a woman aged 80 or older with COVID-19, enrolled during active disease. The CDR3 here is CASSPRGGTTLNSGELFF. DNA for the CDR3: TGTGCCAGCAGCCCCCGGGGGGGGACCACCCTCAATAGCGGGGAGCTGTTTTTT.